Listed below are T cell receptor beta chains from one sample, sequenced in a study of OX40 agonist ivuxolimab in advanced cancers. Sequencing was performed with immunoSEQ multiplex PCR; in TCRdb, only in-frame clones are kept and a portion is missing. The sample contains fewer than 50,000 clones, 91% of which appear only once. The sample was CD4+ or CD8+ T cells sorted from blood, taken in a trial of the OX40 agonist ivuxolimab. The receptors come from an adult with an advanced solid tumor such as melanoma, head and neck, liver or kidney cancer. The CDR3 runs from the conserved cysteine through the conserved F or W. D genes are given only for firm matches. Not every row has a clone size; where given, it reads once, few, many or a size class.

d_call: NA
clone_size: NA
j_call: TRBJ2-3
v_call: TRBV4-3
cdr3_length: 17
cdr3_nt: TGCGCCAGCAGCCAAGATATCGGCCAAACTAGCACAGATACGCAGTATTTT
cdr3_aa: CASSQDIGQTSTDTQYF

d_call: TRBD2
clone_size: NA
j_call: TRBJ2-5
v_call: TRBV11-3
cdr3_length: 13
cdr3_nt: TGTGCCAGCAGCTTAAGCGGGACGGAGACCCAGTACTTC
cdr3_aa: CASSLSGTETQYF

d_call: NA
clone_size: NA
j_call: TRBJ2-3
v_call: TRBV13
cdr3_length: 14
cdr3_nt: TGTGCCAGCAGCTTTTTAGCGGACACAGATACGCAGTATTTT
cdr3_aa: CASSFLADTDTQYF

d_call: NA
clone_size: once
j_call: TRBJ1-3
v_call: TRBV9
cdr3_length: 13
cdr3_nt: TGTGCCAGCAGCGTAGGGTTTGGAAACACCATATATTTT
cdr3_aa: CASSVGFGNTIYF

d_call: NA
clone_size: once
j_call: TRBJ2-7
v_call: TRBV14
cdr3_length: 12
cdr3_nt: TGTGCCAGCGGAGTTGGGGGCTACGAGCAGTACTTC
cdr3_aa: CASGVGGYEQYF

d_call: NA
clone_size: NA
j_call: TRBJ2-5
v_call: TRBV11-2
cdr3_length: 15
cdr3_nt: TGTGCCAGTCAAACCGCGGGCTCGCCCTCGGAGACCCAGTACTTC
cdr3_aa: CASQTAGSPSETQYF

d_call: NA
clone_size: NA
j_call: TRBJ2-7
v_call: TRBV11-2
cdr3_length: 15
cdr3_nt: TGTGCCAGCAGCTTCCGAGCAGGGAGCTGGCACGAGCAGTACTTC
cdr3_aa: CASSFRAGSWHEQYF

d_call: NA
clone_size: NA
j_call: TRBJ1-3
v_call: TRBV21-1
cdr3_length: 16
cdr3_nt: TGTGCCAGCAGCAAAAGACAGGGTGGCTCTGGAAACACCATATATTTT
cdr3_aa: CASSKRQGGSGNTIYF

d_call: NA
clone_size: NA
j_call: TRBJ2-3
v_call: TRBV5-4
cdr3_length: 12
cdr3_nt: TGTGCCAGCACCGACAGTAGGGATACGCAGTATTTT
cdr3_aa: CASTDSRDTQYF

d_call: NA
clone_size: NA
j_call: TRBJ2-1
v_call: TRBV6-5
cdr3_length: 14
cdr3_nt: TGTGCCAGCAGTTACTCGTGGCTCAACAATGAGCAGTTCTTC
cdr3_aa: CASSYSWLNNEQFF

d_call: TRBD2
clone_size: NA
j_call: TRBJ2-2
v_call: TRBV2
cdr3_length: 15
cdr3_nt: TGTGCCACCAGAACTAGCGGGGTCAACACCGGGGAGCTGTTTTTT
cdr3_aa: CATRTSGVNTGELFF

d_call: NA
clone_size: NA
j_call: TRBJ2-1
v_call: TRBV27
cdr3_length: 14
cdr3_nt: TGTGCCAGCAGTTTAATGAGCAGTTACAATGAGCAGTTCTTC
cdr3_aa: CASSLMSSYNEQFF

d_call: NA
clone_size: once
j_call: TRBJ2-1
v_call: TRBV27
cdr3_length: 12
cdr3_nt: TGTGCCAGCAGTTATAGCGGCAATGAGCAGTTCTTC
cdr3_aa: CASSYSGNEQFF